This TCR beta chain was identified during a study of spatial heterogeneity in lung cancer. Study-wide context: Each time, sequencing found more beta-chain sequences than alpha-chain sequences.

This sample's time point: sample taken at primary tumor resection. Unsorted tumor, nontumor lung tissue or cryopreserved PBMC supplied the whole RNA. The donor group consisted of over 60 patients who had untreated, early-stage non-small cell lung cancer. Via MiXCR, TCRdb re-called the 5' RACE reads, giving one row per CDR3 protein. Among about 10,000 distinct CDR3 sequences, nearly 4% were seen once, and the ten largest hold around 7.6%. The receptor comes from a male donor with early-stage non-small cell lung cancer. Source: normal lung tissue next to the tumor, taken at surgery.

This chain's CDR3 is CASSLKSGIGGQETQYF. CDR3 sequence (DNA): TGTGCCAGCAGCCTCAAATCCGGTATAGGGGGCCAAGAGACCCAGTACTTC. The chain has TRBV5-5 and TRBJ2-5, with D possibly TRBD1 on 6 matching bases. CDR1 is SGHKS and CDR2 is YYEKEE in the germline V gene (reference sequence). The CDR3 extends over 17 amino acids. Trimming shortened V by 4 bases and J by 1 base, and 20 bases separated the two germline ends.